Below, 24 T cell receptor beta chains from the same sample are listed, as sequenced in a study of T cell clonality in common variable immunodeficiency. Method: immunoSEQ multiplex PCR; TCRdb's copy keeps in-frame clones and lacks some. The sample yields about 32,000 clones, without any singletons. The sample consisted of peripheral blood mononuclear cells. These receptors all come from a person aged 18-70 years in good health.

The sample holds many counts of this clone. From the germline J gene comes the end of the CDR3, since the read stops 3 residues before it. The V call is TRBV28, the J call TRBJ2-3, with D uncertain. The CDR3 covers 12 residues. V was pared by 6 bases and J by 4 bases, with 8 bases between. Germline V gene lookup returns CDR1 MDHEN and CDR2 SYDVKM. The CDR3 DNA, read in part, is TGTGCCAGCAGCACTAAAGCAGATACG. As protein: CASSTKADT. The full CDR3 is CASSTKADTQYF. Based on the CDR3 plus reference TRBV28 and TRBJ2-3, the full variable domain is DVKVTQSSRYLVKRTGEKVFLECVQDMDHENMFWYRQDPGLGLRLIYFSYDVKMKEKGDIPEGYSVSREKKERFSLILESASTNQTSMYLCASSTKADTQYFGPGTRLTVL.

In its sample, this clone was seen many times. The read stops 3 residues short of the end of the CDR3; the missing end is completed from the germline J gene. The rearrangement joins TRBV7-9 to TRBJ2-1; no reliable D call. The germline V gene encodes CDR1 SEHNR and CDR2 FQNEAQ (reference sequence). This CDR3 region has 13 residues. V was trimmed by 2 bases and J by 5 bases, leaving 7 bases between them. CDR3 DNA, as far as it was read: TGTGCCAGCAGCTTAACACAAAACAATGAG. Protein: CASSLTQNNE. The entire CDR3 reads CASSLTQNNEQFF.

This clone was counted at least ten times. The CDR3 end lies 3 residues beyond the end of the read and is filled in from the germline J gene. The chain recombines TRBV19 with TRBJ1-1, with a possible D match to TRBD1 (5 bases). In germline, CDR1 is LNHDA, CDR2 SQIVND (reference sequence). The length of the CDR3 is 14 residues. V was shortened by 7 bases and J by 4 bases, with 16 bases between the two germline ends. CDR3 residues: CASKVGGESTEAFF. The DNA read from the CDR3 is TGTGCCAGTAAGGTTGGGGGGGAGAGCACTGAA. The whole variable domain, remainder taken from reference TRBV19 and TRBJ1-1, is DGGITQSPKYLFRKEGQNVTLSCEQNLNHDAMYWYRQDPGQGLRLIYYSQIVNDFQKGDIAEGYSVSREKKESFPLTVTSAQKNPTAFYLCASKVGGESTEAFFGQGTRLTVV.

This clone has ten or more counts. The read terminates 3 residues before the CDR3 end, so the remaining end is supplied by the germline J gene. The chain couples TRBV5-6 to TRBJ2-1; 8 nucleotides agree with TRBD1. Looked up from germline, CDR1 is SGHDT and CDR2 is YYEEEE. J gave up 7 bases and V 7 bases, and 13 bases lay outside the gene matches. This CDR3 is built from 15 residues. The CDR3: CASLHRGALWNEQFF. CDR3 DNA, as far as it was read: TGTGCCAGCCTACACAGGGGGGCCTTGTGGAATGAG.

There are many counts of this clone. The sequence runs out 3 residues before the end of the CDR3; the remainder is reconstructed from the germline J gene. The genes are TRBV20-1 and TRBJ1-2, with 8 positions matching TRBD1. The V gene's germline CDR1 is DFQATT and CDR2 SNEGSKA (reference sequence). CDR3 length: 14 residues. V shed 3 bases and J 6 bases; nucleotides not matched to a gene: 9. The DNA read from the CDR3 is TGCAGTGCTAGTACAGGGGGAGAAAGGGATGGC. It translates to CSASTGGERDG. The complete CDR3 reads CSASTGGERDGYTF.

Only a few counts were recorded for this clone. The CDR3 is cut off 3 residues early in the read; its end comes from the germline J gene. The chain is built from TRBV30 and TRBJ1-2; tentative D call: TRBD1 (6 bases). CDR1 is GTSNPN and CDR2 is SVGIG in the germline V gene (reference sequence). The CDR3 consists of 13 residues. This CDR3 reads CAWSAAGAYDYTF. The DNA read from the CDR3 is TGTGCCTGGAGCGCGGCGGGGGCCTACGAC.

This clone showed up many times. The read comes to an end 3 residues before the CDR3 does, leaving the germline J gene to fill in the end. The J gene is TRBJ1-2, the V gene TRBV20-1, with a possible D match to TRBD1 (6 bases). Germline CDR1 is DFQATT and CDR2 is SNEGSKA (reference sequence). The CDR3 extends over 10 amino acids. The sequenced CDR3 bases are TGCAGTGCGGGGGGGCGCGGC. Protein: CSAGGRG. From start to end, the CDR3 is CSAGGRGYTF.

This clone showed up many times. The CDR3 extends 3 residues past the end of the read, so its final part is completed from the germline J gene. The V call is TRBV2, the J call TRBJ1-2; D is perhaps TRBD1 (5 bases). Germline V gene lookup returns CDR1 SNHLY and CDR2 FYNNEI. The CDR3 runs to 12 residues. Trimming cost V 4 bases and J 5 bases, with 8 bases left between them. Partial CDR3 DNA: TGTGCCAGCAGTGGAGGGGAATATGGC. Its protein product is CASSGGEYG. The whole CDR3 sequence reads CASSGGEYGYTF.

This clone was recorded at least ten times. The sequenced fragment ends 3 residues before the CDR3 boundary, so the rest is inferred from the germline J gene. The rearrangement links TRBV5-1 to TRBJ2-6; D is unresolved. The germline V gene encodes CDR1 SGHRS and CDR2 YFSETQ. With 4 bases removed from V and 2 bases from J, the gap between germline ends came to 7 bases. The CDR3 loop spans 14 amino acids. The part of the CDR3 DNA that was read is TGCGCCAGCAGCCCGGCGGCTGGGGCCAACGTC. It yields the protein CASSPAAGANV. In full, the CDR3 reads CASSPAAGANVLTF.

This clone was found many times. The read ends 3 residues shy of where the CDR3 ends; the end is completed using the germline J gene. The chain combines TRBV24-1 with TRBJ2-2; D is tentatively TRBD1 or TRBD2 (7 bases each). Trimming shortened V by 3 bases and J by 5 bases, and 21 bases separated the two germline ends. This CDR3 comprises 18 residues. Germline lookup yields CDR1 KGHDR and CDR2 SFDVKD. The part of the CDR3 DNA that was read is TGTGCCACCAGTGATCCGCTCACAAGACAGGGAGGGACCGGGGAG. It encodes CATSDPLTRQGGTGE. The entire CDR3 protein reads CATSDPLTRQGGTGELFF.

Only a few counts were recorded for this clone. The CDR3 end falls 3 residues outside the read, so it is completed with the germline J gene. This chain uses TRBV27 with TRBJ2-7, with TRBD2 identical over 9 bases. The CDR3 consists of 15 residues. With V trimmed by 6 bases and J by 6 bases, 12 bases remained unmatched. From germline, CDR1 is MNHEY and CDR2 SMNVEV (reference sequence). The CDR3 protein is CASRSLAGDFGEQYF. The DNA read from the CDR3 is TGTGCCAGCAGGTCGTTAGCGGGAGACTTCGGCGAG.

This clone was seen repeatedly, ten times or more. The DNA ends 3 residues before the CDR3 does, and the rest of the CDR3 is filled in from the germline J gene. The chain has TRBV28 and TRBJ2-3; 10 bases line up with TRBD2. CDR3 length: 14 amino acids. CDR1 and CDR2 (germline): MDHEN, SYDVKM. J was trimmed by 0 bases and V by 6 bases; bases with no gene match: 0. The CDR3 spells CASRTSGSTDTQYF. The CDR3 bases that were read are TGTGCCAGCAGGACTAGCGGGAGCACAGATACG.

The sample holds a few counts of this clone. With the read ending 3 residues before the CDR3 end, the germline J gene is used to fill in that end. The chain employs TRBV18 and TRBJ1-1; D might be TRBD1 (5 bases). The CDR3 length is 17 residues. The V gene's germline CDR1 is KGHSH and CDR2 LQKENI. Here the CDR3 reads CASSPYQRGSSYNEAFF. The sequenced CDR3 bases are TGTGCCAGCTCACCCTACCAGCGGGGGAGCTCCTACAATGAG.

This clone was seen ten or more times. The CDR3 goes on 3 residues after the read ends, and that part is filled in from the germline J gene. V gene TRBV5-5 combines with J gene TRBJ1-2, with D possibly TRBD1 on 6 matching bases. The CDR3 totals 15 residues. In germline, CDR1 is SGHKS, CDR2 YYEKEE (reference sequence). V dropped 3 bases and J dropped 0 bases, with 12 bases sitting between them. CDR3 loop: CASSWTESSNYGYTF. The sequenced part of the CDR3 DNA is TGTGCCAGCAGCTGGACAGAGTCCTCTAACTATGGC.

Many counts were recorded for this clone. Read sequence stops 3 residues before the CDR3 end, and the germline J gene provides the missing end. This sequence joins TRBV20-1 and TRBJ1-1, with a possible D match to TRBD1 (6 bases). The V and J ends lost 1 base and 2 bases respectively, with 14 bases between them. This CDR3 is 15 amino acids long. Germline assignment: CDR1 DFQATT and CDR2 SNEGSKA (reference sequence). The CDR3 here is CSARVMDRKNTEAFF. The covered CDR3 bases are TGCAGTGCTAGAGTTATGGACAGAAAAAACACTGAA.

Concerning this clone itself: The CDR3 end falls 3 residues outside the read, so it is completed with the germline J gene. The chain links TRBV2 to TRBJ2-7, with D perhaps matching TRBD1 (5 bases). CDR1 SNHLY and CDR2 FYNNEI come from the germline V gene. With 3 bases removed from V and 6 bases from J, the gap between germline ends came to 9 bases. The CDR3 loop spans 12 amino acids. The part of the CDR3 DNA that was read is TGTGCCAGCAGTGAGGGGCCGGCCGAG. Protein: CASSEGPAE. The CDR3, in full, reads CASSEGPAEQYF.

Many counts were recorded for this clone. The CDR3 end falls 3 residues outside the read, so it is completed with the germline J gene. The chain uses TRBV19 and TRBJ2-3, with 9 bases that match TRBD2. Trimming at V came to 6 bases and at J to 2 bases, leaving 9 bases not matched to a gene. This CDR3 region has 16 residues. Looked up from germline, CDR1 is LNHDA and CDR2 is SQIVND (reference sequence). The DNA read from the CDR3 is TGTGCCAGTAGCCCGGGGACTAGCCCAAACACAGATACG. Translating gives CASSPGTSPNTDT. The CDR3 in its entirety is CASSPGTSPNTDTQYF.

This clone came up many times. The missing CDR3 end, 3 residues past where the read stops, is filled in from the germline J gene. This chain links TRBV5-8 with TRBJ1-5; D call uncertain. This CDR3 contains 11 residues. The germline V gene has CDR1 SGHTS and CDR2 YDEGEE. Trimming pared 5 bases from V and 4 bases from J, leaving 4 bases between. The DNA read from the CDR3 is TGTGCCAGCAGTTTAAATCAGCCC. Its translation: CASSLNQP. The whole CDR3 reads CASSLNQPQHF. Full variable domain (rest looked up from reference TRBV5-8 and TRBJ1-5): EAGVTQSPTHLIKTRGQQATLRCSPISGHTSVYWYQQALGLGLQFLLWYDEGEERNRGNFPPRFSGRQFPNYSSELNVNALELEDSALYLCASSLNQPQHFGDGTRLSIL.

With respect to this clone: The sequence runs out 3 residues before the end of the CDR3; the remainder is reconstructed from the germline J gene. The chain combines TRBV19 with TRBJ2-1, with TRBD1 matching 8 bases. The CDR3 extends over 13 amino acids. CDR1 and CDR2 (germline): LNHDA, SQIVND (reference sequence). V was clipped by 10 bases and J by 6 bases; unmatched bases: 8. The sequenced part of the CDR3 DNA is TGTGCCACAGGACAGGGTCTGACCAATGAG. This gives the protein CATGQGLTNE. The whole CDR3 sequence reads CATGQGLTNEQFF.

This clone was found a few times. The read ends 3 residues early relative to the CDR3; the germline J gene fills the gap. The chain couples TRBV2 to TRBJ2-5; possible D gene TRBD1, 6 bases. This CDR3 has 13 residues. Germline-derived CDR1 and CDR2 are SNHLY and FYNNEI. Trimming left V 7 bases short and J 4 bases short, with 13 bases between. The CDR3 here is CASNSGVGETQYF. The part of the CDR3 DNA that was read is TGTGCCAGCAATTCAGGGGTCGGAGAGACC.

In its sample, this clone was seen many times. Read sequence stops 3 residues before the CDR3 end, and the germline J gene provides the missing end. The chain uses TRBV5-1 and TRBJ2-2; D uncertain. Trimming left V 0 bases short and J 1 base short, with 4 bases between. CDR3 length: 14 amino acids. Germline values: CDR1 SGHRS, CDR2 YFSETQ. CDR3 DNA, as far as it was read: TGCGCCAGCAGCTTGGCTAGGAACACCGGGGAG. The encoded protein is CASSLARNTGE. The whole CDR3 reads CASSLARNTGELFF.

This clone was observed at least ten times. The read stops 3 residues short of the end of the CDR3; the missing end is completed from the germline J gene. The gene calls are TRBV20-1 and TRBJ2-1, with 12 positions matching TRBD2. This CDR3 has 17 residues. The V and J ends lost 5 bases and 4 bases, in that order; junction bases with no gene match: 12. Germline V gene lookup returns CDR1 DFQATT and CDR2 SNEGSKA (reference sequence). The CDR3 DNA, read in part, is TGCAGTGCTGGGAGCGCTAGCGGGAGGGGACTTTACAATGAG. Translated: CSAGSASGRGLYNE. The CDR3, in full, reads CSAGSASGRGLYNEQFF.

Remarks on this clone: With the read ending 3 residues before the CDR3 end, the germline J gene is used to fill in that end. The chain employs TRBV18 and TRBJ2-3; 10 bases line up with TRBD1. CDR1 is KGHSH, CDR2 LQKENI, per germline. The V gene end was trimmed by 3 bases and the J gene end by 6 bases; junction bases not matched to a gene: 6. The length of the CDR3 is 15 residues. The DNA read from the CDR3 is TGTGCCAGCTCACCGGGACAGGGGCCGCCGGATACG. Its translation: CASSPGQGPPDT. The full CDR3 protein is CASSPGQGPPDTQYF.

This clone was counted ten times or more. The CDR3 goes on 3 residues after the read ends, and that part is filled in from the germline J gene. The chain links TRBV9 to TRBJ2-3, with a weak D call TRBD2 (7 bases). Trimming took 2 bases from V and 2 from J, leaving 18 bases between them. The CDR3 extends over 17 amino acids. Germline V CDR1 and CDR2: SGDLS, YYNGEE. The CDR3 spells CASSVGGASGLTDTQYF. Partial CDR3 DNA: TGTGCCAGCAGCGTTGGGGGGGCTAGCGGACTCACAGATACG.